These T cell receptor beta chains were read from a single sample in a study of T cells after yellow fever vaccination. TCRdb analysed the 5' RACE reads with MiXCR anew, one entry per CDR3 protein. The data show around 250,000 distinct CDR3 sequences, with less than 9% seen just once and roughly 0.93% held by the top ten. Here the sequenced sample was CD4+ T cells sorted from PBMCs, taken 15 days after the yellow fever booster vaccination. The receptors stem from a man aged 25 to 40 who received the YFV17D yellow fever vaccine. Both conserved end residues are part of each CDR3.

V gene,J gene,CDR3 protein
TRBV6-1,TRBJ1-2,CASSEKGVGSYTF
TRBV12-3/TRBV12-4,TRBJ2-2,CASRIAGGPTGELFF
TRBV30,TRBJ2-5,CAWTSGMRETQYF
TRBV20-1,TRBJ2-7,CSASRQGGAYEQYF
TRBV20-1,TRBJ2-3,CSARDSSSSTDTQYF
TRBV20-1,TRBJ1-1,CSGPGPVEAFF
TRBV12-3/TRBV12-4,TRBJ2-4,CASSFRHSAKNIQYF
TRBV7-2,TRBJ2-1,CASSLEGGQFF
TRBV7-3,TRBJ2-7,CASSYREWRPDDEQYF
TRBV3-1,TRBJ2-3,CASSPLWSGTQYF
TRBV3-1,TRBJ2-1,CASSAGNHNEQFF
TRBV12-3/TRBV12-4,TRBJ1-4,CASSYAGREKLFF